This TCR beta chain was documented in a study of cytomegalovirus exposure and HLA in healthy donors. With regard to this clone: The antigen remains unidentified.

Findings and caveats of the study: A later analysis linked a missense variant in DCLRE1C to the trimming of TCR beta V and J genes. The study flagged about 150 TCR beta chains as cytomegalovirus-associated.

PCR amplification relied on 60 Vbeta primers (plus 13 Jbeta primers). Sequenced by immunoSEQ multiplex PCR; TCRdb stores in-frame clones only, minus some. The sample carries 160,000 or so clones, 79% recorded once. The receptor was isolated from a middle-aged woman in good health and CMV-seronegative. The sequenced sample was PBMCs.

The CDR3 here is CASSLGGGSTEAFF. The CDR3 coding sequence is TGCGCCAGCAGCCTGGGGGGGGGCAGCACTGAAGCTTTCTTT. V is TRBV5-1 and J is TRBJ1-1; D is possibly TRBD1 (6 bases). Per the germline V gene, CDR1 is SGHRS and CDR2 is YFSETQ. Trimming stripped 4 bases from V and 4 bases from J, with 14 bases between. The CDR3 contains 14 residues. Based on the CDR3 plus reference TRBV5-1 and TRBJ1-1, the full variable domain is KAGVTQTPRYLIKTRGQQVTLSCSPISGHRSVSWYQQTPGQGLQFLFEYFSETQRNKGNFPGRFSGRQFSNSRSEMNVSTLELGDSALYLCASSLGGGSTEAFFGQGTRLTVV.